This T cell receptor (beta chain) was documented in a study of T cell changes during pregnancy in multiple sclerosis. Profiled with immunoSEQ multiplex PCR; TCRdb holds only in-frame clones, not every one. The table lists around 26,000 clones, around 90% of them singletons. With 4 bases clipped from V and 5 bases from J, the junction kept 14 bases outside the gene matches. This CDR3 has 17 residues. Germline CDR1 is SGHDT and CDR2 is YYEEEE. The chain has TRBV5-6 and TRBJ1-2; 10 bases fit TRBD1. Sequenced material: CD4+ T cells from peripheral blood mononuclear cells, taken in the first trimester of pregnancy. This clonotype originated in a female donor in good health, enrolled as a control in a pregnancy study. This CDR3 reads CASSLNDRGLFAYGYTF. CDR3 nucleotide sequence: TGTGCCAGCAGCCTAAACGACAGGGGGCTCTTCGCTTATGGCTACACCTTC. The whole variable domain, remainder taken from reference TRBV5-6 and TRBJ1-2, is DAGVTQSPTHLIKTRGQQVTLRCSPKSGHDTVSWYQQALGQGPQFIFQYYEEEERQRGNFPDRFSGHQFPNYSSELNVNALLLGDSALYLCASSLNDRGLFAYGYTFGSGTRLTVV.